This T cell receptor (beta chain) appears in the sequencing data of a study of shared clonotypes between healthy human individuals. Study-level findings and limits: All-four-donor shared clonotypes had higher generation probabilities than non-shared clonotypes did.

Every donor, a Caucasian adult, lived in Nashville, Tennessee. The germline gives CDR1 MNHGY, CDR2 SVAAGI. V dropped 4 bases and J dropped 5; count of bases not matched to a gene: 8. The CDR3 has 15 amino acids. With regard to this clone: Its antigen is still unknown.

Original methodology: ImmunoSEQ supplied junction-only sequences lacking quality scores, so filtering was different. Method: immunoSEQ multiplex PCR; TCRdb's copy keeps in-frame clones and lacks some. That table supplies the V and J calls and clone size; D and trimming were determined from the DNA. The repertoire holds about 670,000 clones, with more than 70% as singletons. V gene TRBV6-9 combines with J gene TRBJ2-3, with 8 bases fitting TRBD1. The source is a woman in her thirties in good health. The source material was memory CD4+ T cells sorted from blood. Subset specified: CD45RA-negative fraction. CDR3 bases: TGTGCCAGCAGTTCGCCTCAGGGGGCGGGAGATACGCAGTATTTT. This gives the protein CASSSPQGAGDTQYF.